The entry below gives a single T cell receptor beta chain sequence along with its context. This clonotype is considered medium-sized (0.01 to 0.1%). The antigen it binds to is not known. Base qualities are not provided; no much larger clone lies one nucleotide away. From the cysteine through the phenylalanine, the CDR3 covers 14 amino acids. Only CDR3 DNA remains: 42 bases, in frame from the first base. The germline V gene gives CDR1 as SGHAT and CDR2 as FQNNGV. The junction carries 12 bases between V and J, which are trimmed by 2 bases and 4 bases respectively. Total RNA and DNA were co-extracted without cell sorting from approximately 20-30 mg of bulk tissue using the AllPrep DNA/RNA mini kit. A handful of patients with histopathologically diagnosed primary liver carcinoma underwent surgical resection in China between late 2015 and 2016. Chronic HBV infection was present in the patients, and the patients were treatment-naive at sampling. Each tumor was sampled at five spatially separated regions: the tumor centre plus the superior, inferior, left-lateral and right-lateral poles. More than 75% viable tumor cells were found by histology in every tumor sample. Each fresh piece of tumor and adjacent tissue was cut in two, with one half stored in RNAlater at -80 degrees C and the other half sent for histology.

These data come from a study of tumor-infiltrating lymphocytes in primary liver carcinoma (dated by TCRdb to about 2017). Looking at the study overall: Of the five patients (three men and two women, aged 30 to 69 years), four had hepatocellular carcinoma and one had combined HCC and intrahepatic cholangiocarcinoma. Samples yielded roughly 3.65 to 7.13 million productive TCRbeta reads; read depth did not differ significantly between tissue types. Repertoires from technical replicates were highly reproducible, with mean shared-clone rates about 0.88 and correlation coefficients above 0.98. The five patients had tumors staged T1-T3 N0M0, with maximum diameters ranging from about 4.2 to 11 cm. A total of some 35 specimens from 5 patients underwent TCRbeta repertoire sequencing, comprising 25 or so tumor regions, 5 adjacent noncancerous liver tissues and 5 peripheral blood samples. To link TCRbeta repertoire diversity to the local molecular phenotype, the 25 to 30 tumor region samples were profiled with Agilent mRNA microarrays. The study combined TCRbeta repertoire sequencing, expression microarrays and whole-exome sequencing across five regions of each liver tumor, with adjacent normal tissue and blood.

A constant-region primer and ProtoScript II reverse transcriptase were used to reverse-transcribe TCRbeta-specific cDNA from about 530 ng total RNA. The TCRbeta libraries were prepared through three rounds of nested multiplex PCR following a slightly modified ARM-PCR procedure. Each of the first two PCR rounds ran for about 10 cycles and used multiplex TRBV1-TRBV30 forward primers together with a Cbeta reverse primer. Sample barcodes and Illumina adapters were added in a final 25-cycle PCR using Deep VentR polymerase. Before sequencing, amplicons between 200 and 500 bp were purified from gel using a QIAquick gel extraction kit. The TCRbeta amplicons were sequenced with 250-bp paired-end reads on an Illumina HiSeq 2500. The source study handled its data this way. Quality trimming of reads was performed with Trimmomatic v0.33, and paired reads were merged with FLASH v1.2.11 so that full CDR3 sequences could be recovered. V, D and J germline segments were assigned to the rearranged TCRbeta sequences using MiGEC v1.2.1b. Clonotype statistics and Shannon-Wiener diversity indices were computed with VDJtools v1.0.0. To cut down on sampling bias, every analysis after diversity analysis relied on just the 250 most abundant clonotypes from each sample. TCRdb passed the public sequencing reads through fastp at Q25 and MiXCR, retaining productive beta sequences. Every entry covers one CDR3 protein and lists the most common genes and DNA from its rows. TCRdb, not the original authors, processed these V and J calls. In this sample the table shows 75,000 to 90,000 distinct CDR3 sequences, roughly 72% of which occur a single time. The ten largest make up just under 20% of the sample.

The research as a whole found: Compared with blood, tumors had a significantly larger share of the repertoire taken up by the top 250 clones (p = 0.039). Only the TCR beta chain was sequenced, so true repertoire diversity is likely underestimated because unpaired alpha chains were not captured. Consistent with antigen-driven expansion, pairs of tumor regions showed higher repertoire overlap (mean around 36%) than either tumor-adjacent pairs (approximately 17%) or tumor-blood pairs (roughly 14%). Just about 8-25% of top clones turned up in all five regions of a tumor, which suggests spatial heterogeneity among tumor-infiltrating T cells. The study included only four to six patients, and the authors note findings should be validated in a larger study. Comparison of CD4+ and CD8+ T cell repertoires was precluded by the use of bulk unsorted samples.

The receptor was derived from a man aged 35 to 55 with primary liver carcinoma and hepatitis B virus infection. The sequenced sample was liver tumor tissue from sampling region 1. The meaning of the sample's cell subset or site label: tumor region T1, superior pole. The rearranged segments are TRBV11-2 and TRBJ2-7; the D gene cannot be named for sure. The CDR3 has the sequence CASSLTTPMYEQYF. In nucleotide form, the sequence is TGTGCCAGCAGCTTAACAACACCAATGTACGAGCAGTACTTC.